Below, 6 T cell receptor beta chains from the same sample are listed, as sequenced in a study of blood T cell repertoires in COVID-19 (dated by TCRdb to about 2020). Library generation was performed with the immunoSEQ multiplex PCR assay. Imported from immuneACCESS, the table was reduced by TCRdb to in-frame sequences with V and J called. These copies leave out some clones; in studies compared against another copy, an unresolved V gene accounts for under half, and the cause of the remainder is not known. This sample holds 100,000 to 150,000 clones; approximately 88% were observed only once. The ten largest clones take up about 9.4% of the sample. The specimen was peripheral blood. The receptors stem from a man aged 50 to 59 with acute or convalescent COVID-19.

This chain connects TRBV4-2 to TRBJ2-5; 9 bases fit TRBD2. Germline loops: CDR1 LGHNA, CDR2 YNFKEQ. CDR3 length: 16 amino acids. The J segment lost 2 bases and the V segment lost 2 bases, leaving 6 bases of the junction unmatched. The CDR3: CASSQLAGEGQETQYF. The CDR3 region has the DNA TGTGCCAGCAGCCAATTAGCGGGAGAAGGTCAAGAGACCCAGTACTTC.

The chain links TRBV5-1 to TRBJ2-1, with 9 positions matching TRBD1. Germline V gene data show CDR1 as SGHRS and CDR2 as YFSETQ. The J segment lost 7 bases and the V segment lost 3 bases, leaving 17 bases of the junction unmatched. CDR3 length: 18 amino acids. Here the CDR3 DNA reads TGCGCCAGCAGCTCAGGGACAGGGAAGCATAGTAGGGCGAATGAGCAGTTCTTC. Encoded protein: CASSSGTGKHSRANEQFF.

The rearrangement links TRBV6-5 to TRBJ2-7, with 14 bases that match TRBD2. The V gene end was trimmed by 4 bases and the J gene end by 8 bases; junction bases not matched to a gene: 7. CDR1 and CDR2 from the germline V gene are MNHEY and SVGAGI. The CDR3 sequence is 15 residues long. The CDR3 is CASSLRLAGGEKQYF. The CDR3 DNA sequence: TGTGCCAGCAGTTTGAGACTAGCGGGAGGGGAGAAGCAGTACTTC.

The CDR3 loop reads CASSQGSGNTEAFF. CDR3 in DNA: TGCGCCAGCAGCCAAGGATCGGGGAACACTGAAGCTTTCTTT. The gene calls are TRBV4-1 and TRBJ1-1, with D hard to call. CDR3 size: 14 residues. Germline loops: CDR1 MGHRA, CDR2 YSYEKL. Trimming cost V 1 base and J 1 base, with 7 bases left between them.

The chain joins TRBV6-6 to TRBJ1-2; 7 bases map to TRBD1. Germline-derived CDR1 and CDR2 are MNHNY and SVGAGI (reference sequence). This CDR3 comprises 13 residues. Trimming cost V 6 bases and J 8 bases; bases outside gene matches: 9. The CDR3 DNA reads TGTGCCAGCAGCAACTCACAGGGGCGAGGCTACACCTTC. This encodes CASSNSQGRGYTF.

The chain's CDR3 is CASSQERNSPLHF. Here the CDR3 DNA reads TGTGCCAGCTCACAAGAGAGGAATTCACCCCTCCACTTT. J is TRBJ1-6 and V is TRBV18, with D unclear. Per the germline V gene, CDR1 is KGHSH and CDR2 is LQKENI. Trimming took 4 bases from V and 7 from J, leaving 8 bases between them. The length of the CDR3 is 13 residues.